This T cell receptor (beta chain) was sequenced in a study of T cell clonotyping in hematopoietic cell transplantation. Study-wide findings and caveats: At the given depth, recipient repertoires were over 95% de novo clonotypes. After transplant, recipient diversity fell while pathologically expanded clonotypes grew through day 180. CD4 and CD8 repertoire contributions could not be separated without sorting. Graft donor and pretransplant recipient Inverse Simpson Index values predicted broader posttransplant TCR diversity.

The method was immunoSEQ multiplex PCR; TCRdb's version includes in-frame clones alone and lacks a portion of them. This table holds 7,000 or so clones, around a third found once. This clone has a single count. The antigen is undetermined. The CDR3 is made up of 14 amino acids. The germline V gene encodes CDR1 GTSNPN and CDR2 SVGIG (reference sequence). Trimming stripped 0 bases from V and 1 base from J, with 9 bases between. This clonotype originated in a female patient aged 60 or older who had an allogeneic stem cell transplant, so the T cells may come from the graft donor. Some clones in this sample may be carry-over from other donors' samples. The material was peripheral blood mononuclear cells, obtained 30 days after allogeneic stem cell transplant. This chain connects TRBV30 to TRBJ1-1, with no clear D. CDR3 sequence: CAWSVGQENTEAFF. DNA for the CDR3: TGTGCCTGGAGTGTAGGTCAGGAGAACACTGAAGCTTTCTTT.